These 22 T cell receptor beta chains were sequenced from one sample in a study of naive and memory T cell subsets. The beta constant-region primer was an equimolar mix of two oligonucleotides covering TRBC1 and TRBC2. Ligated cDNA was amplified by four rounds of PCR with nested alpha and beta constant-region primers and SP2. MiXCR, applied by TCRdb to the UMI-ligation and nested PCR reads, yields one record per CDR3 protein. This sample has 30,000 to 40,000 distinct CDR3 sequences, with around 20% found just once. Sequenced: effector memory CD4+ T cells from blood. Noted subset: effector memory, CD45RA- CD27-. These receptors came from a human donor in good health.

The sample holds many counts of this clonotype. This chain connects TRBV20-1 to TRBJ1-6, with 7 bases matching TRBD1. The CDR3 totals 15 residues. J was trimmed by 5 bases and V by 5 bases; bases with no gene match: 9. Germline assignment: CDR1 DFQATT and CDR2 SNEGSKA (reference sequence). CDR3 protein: CSAPTAGQNNSPLHF. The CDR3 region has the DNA TGCAGTGCTCCTACCGCGGGACAGAATAATTCACCCCTCCACTTT.

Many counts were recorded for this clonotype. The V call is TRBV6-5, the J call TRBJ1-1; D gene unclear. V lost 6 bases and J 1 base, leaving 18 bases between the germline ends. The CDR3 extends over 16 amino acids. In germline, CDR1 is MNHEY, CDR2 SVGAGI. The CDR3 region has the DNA TGTGCCAGCAGCCGACGTGCAGGATTGGCGAACACTGAAGCTTTCTTT. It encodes CASSRRAGLANTEAFF.

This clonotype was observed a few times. The CDR3 bases are TGTGCCAGCAGTTTTGATAGCGGGAGATACAATGAGCAGTTCTTC. Amino acid sequence: CASSFDSGRYNEQFF. This chain joins TRBV9 and TRBJ2-1, with TRBD2 matching 9 bases. V lost 5 bases, J lost 4 bases, and 7 bases stayed unmatched. This CDR3 comprises 15 residues. Germline values: CDR1 SGDLS, CDR2 YYNGEE. Full variable domain (remainder filled in from reference TRBV9 and TRBJ2-1): DSGVTQTPKHLITATGQRVTLRCSPRSGDLSVYWYQQSLDQGLQFLIQYYNGEERAKGNILERFSAQQFPDLHSELNLSSLELGDSALYFCASSFDSGRYNEQFFGPGTRLTVL.

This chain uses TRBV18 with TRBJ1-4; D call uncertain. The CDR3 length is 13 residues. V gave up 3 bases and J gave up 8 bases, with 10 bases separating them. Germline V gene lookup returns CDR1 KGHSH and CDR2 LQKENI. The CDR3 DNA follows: TGTGCCAGCTCACCCCTCGGGCCGGAAAAACTGTTTTTT. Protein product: CASSPLGPEKLFF.

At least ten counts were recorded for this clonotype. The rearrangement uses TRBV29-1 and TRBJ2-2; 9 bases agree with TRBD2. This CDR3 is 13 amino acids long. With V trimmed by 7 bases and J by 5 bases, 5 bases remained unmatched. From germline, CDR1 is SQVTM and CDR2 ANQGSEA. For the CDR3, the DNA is TGCAGCGCCGGGGGACTAGCTACCGGGGAGCTGTTTTTT. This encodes CSAGGLATGELFF.

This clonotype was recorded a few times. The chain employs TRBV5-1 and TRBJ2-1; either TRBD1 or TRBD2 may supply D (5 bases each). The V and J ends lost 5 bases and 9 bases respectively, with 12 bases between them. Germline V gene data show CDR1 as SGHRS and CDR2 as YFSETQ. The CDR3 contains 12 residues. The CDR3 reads CASRSPGTEQFF. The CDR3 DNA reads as TGCGCCAGCAGAAGCCCGGGGACTGAGCAGTTCTTC.

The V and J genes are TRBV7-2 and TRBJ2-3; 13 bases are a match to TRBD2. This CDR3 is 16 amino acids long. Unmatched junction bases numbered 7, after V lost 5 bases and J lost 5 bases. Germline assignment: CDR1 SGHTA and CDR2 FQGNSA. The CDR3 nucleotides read TGTGCCAGCAGCCCTAGACTAGCGGGAGGACTAGATACGCAGTATTTT. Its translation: CASSPRLAGGLDTQYF.

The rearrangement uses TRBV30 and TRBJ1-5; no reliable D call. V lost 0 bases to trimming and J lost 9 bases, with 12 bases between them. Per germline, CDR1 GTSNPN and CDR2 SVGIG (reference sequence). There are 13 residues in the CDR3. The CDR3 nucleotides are TGTGCCTGGAGTGTTACGAGGGAGAGGCCCCAGCATTTT. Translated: CAWSVTRERPQHF.

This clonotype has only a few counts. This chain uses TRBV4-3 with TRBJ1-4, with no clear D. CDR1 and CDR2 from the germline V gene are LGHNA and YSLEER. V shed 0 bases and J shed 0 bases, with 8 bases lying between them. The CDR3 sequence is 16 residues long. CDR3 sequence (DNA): TGCGCCAGCAGCCAAGAAGTGGTTGCAACTAATGAAAAACTGTTTTTT. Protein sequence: CASSQEVVATNEKLFF.

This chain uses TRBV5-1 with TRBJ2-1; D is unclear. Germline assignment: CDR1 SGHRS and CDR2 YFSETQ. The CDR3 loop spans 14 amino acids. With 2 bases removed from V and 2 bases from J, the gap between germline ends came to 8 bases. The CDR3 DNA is TGCGCCAGCAGCTTCCCGTCCACCTACAATGAGCAGTTCTTC. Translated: CASSFPSTYNEQFF.

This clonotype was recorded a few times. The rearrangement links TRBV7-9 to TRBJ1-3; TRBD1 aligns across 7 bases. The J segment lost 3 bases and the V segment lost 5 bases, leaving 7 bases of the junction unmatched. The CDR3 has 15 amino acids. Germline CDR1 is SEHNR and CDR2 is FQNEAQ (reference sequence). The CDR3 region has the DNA TGTGCCAGCAGCCCCAGACAGGGTTATGGAAACACCATATATTTT. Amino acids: CASSPRQGYGNTIYF.

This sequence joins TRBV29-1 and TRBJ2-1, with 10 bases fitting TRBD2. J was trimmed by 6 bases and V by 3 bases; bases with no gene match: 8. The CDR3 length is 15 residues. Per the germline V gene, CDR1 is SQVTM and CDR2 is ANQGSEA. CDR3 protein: CSVDRAGGPGNEQFF. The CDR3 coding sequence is TGCAGCGTTGATCGAGCGGGAGGGCCGGGCAATGAGCAGTTCTTC.

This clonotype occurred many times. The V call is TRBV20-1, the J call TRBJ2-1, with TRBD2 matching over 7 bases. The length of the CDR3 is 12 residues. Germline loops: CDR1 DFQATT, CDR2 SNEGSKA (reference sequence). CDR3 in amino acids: CSGESGINEQFF. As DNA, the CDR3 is TGCAGCGGTGAGAGCGGGATAAATGAGCAGTTCTTC.

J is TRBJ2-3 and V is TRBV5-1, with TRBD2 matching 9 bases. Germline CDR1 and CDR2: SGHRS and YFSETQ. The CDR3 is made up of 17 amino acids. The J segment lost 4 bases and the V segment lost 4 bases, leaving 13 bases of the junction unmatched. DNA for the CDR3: TGCGCCAGCAGCCGGAATGCCCCTAGCGGGACCTCAGATACGCAGTATTTT. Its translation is CASSRNAPSGTSDTQYF.

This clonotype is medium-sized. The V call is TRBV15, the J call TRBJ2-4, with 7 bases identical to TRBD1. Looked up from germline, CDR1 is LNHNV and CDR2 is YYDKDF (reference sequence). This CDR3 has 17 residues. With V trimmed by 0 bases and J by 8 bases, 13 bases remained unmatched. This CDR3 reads CATSRDNSYRGRDIQYF. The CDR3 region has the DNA TGTGCCACCAGCAGAGATAATAGCTACAGGGGTCGGGACATTCAGTACTTC.

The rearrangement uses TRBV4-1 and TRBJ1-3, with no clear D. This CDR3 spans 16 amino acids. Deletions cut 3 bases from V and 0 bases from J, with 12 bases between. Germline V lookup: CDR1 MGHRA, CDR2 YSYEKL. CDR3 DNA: TGCGCCAGCAGCCACCAGACCGCTAGCTCTGGAAACACCATATATTTT. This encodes CASSHQTASSGNTIYF.

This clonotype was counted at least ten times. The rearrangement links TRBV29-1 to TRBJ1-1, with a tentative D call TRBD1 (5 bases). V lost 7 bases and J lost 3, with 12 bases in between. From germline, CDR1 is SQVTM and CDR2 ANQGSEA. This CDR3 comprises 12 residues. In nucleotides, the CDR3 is TGCAGCGCCCGGATGGGGGACACTGAAGCTTTCTTT. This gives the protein CSARMGDTEAFF. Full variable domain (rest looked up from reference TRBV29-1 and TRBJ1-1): SAVISQKPSRDICQRGTSLTIQCQVDSQVTMMFWYRQQPGQSLTLIATANQGSEATYESGFVIDKFPISRPNLTFSTLTVSNMSPEDSSIYLCSARMGDTEAFFGQGTRLTVV.

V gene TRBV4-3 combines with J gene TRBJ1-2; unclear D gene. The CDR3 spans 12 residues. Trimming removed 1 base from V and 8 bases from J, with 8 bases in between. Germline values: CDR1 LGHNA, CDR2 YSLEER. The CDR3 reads CASSQGISGYTF. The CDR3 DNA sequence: TGCGCCAGCAGCCAAGGGATAAGCGGCTACACCTTC.

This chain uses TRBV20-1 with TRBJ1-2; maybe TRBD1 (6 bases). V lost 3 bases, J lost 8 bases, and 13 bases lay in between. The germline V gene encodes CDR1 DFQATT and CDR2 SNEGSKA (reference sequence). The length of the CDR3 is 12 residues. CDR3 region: CSASGYRDGYTF. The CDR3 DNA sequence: TGCAGTGCTAGTGGGTACAGGGACGGCTACACCTTC.

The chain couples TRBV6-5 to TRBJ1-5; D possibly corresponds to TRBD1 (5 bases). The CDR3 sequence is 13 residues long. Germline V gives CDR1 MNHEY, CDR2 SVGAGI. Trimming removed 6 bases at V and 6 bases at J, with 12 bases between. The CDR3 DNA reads TGTGCCAGCAGCATCGCAGGGTCTCAGCCCCAGCATTTT. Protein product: CASSIAGSQPQHF.

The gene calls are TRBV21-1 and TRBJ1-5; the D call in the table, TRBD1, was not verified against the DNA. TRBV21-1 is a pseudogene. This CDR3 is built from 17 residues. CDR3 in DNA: TGTGCCAGCAGCAACGCGGGACAGGGTTTCAGCAATCAGCCCCAGCATTTT. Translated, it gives CASSNAGQGFSNQPQHF.

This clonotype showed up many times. The CDR3 spells CASSEVNEQYF. DNA of the CDR3: TGTGCCAGCAGTGAGGTAAACGAGCAGTACTTC. V gene TRBV2 combines with J gene TRBJ2-7, with D hard to call. Trimming stripped 3 bases from V and 5 bases from J, with 5 bases between. This CDR3 spans 11 amino acids. Germline V gene lookup returns CDR1 SNHLY and CDR2 FYNNEI.